This TCR beta chain was sequenced for a study of vaccination and CD4 T cells after COVID-19. Study-level findings and limits: The median SARS-CoV-2-reactive clonotype number increased from roughly 21 to 40, without statistical significance.

Cultured CD4+ T cells had their DNA profiled by the Oncomine TCR Beta short-read assay. Researchers extracted genomic DNA from CD4+ T cells that had been cultured. TCRdb redid the calling of the PCR reads with MiXCR, one entry per CDR3 protein. The sample holds about 7,800 distinct CDR3 sequences, 58% seen once. Comment on this clonotype: No antigen is known for it.

The CDR3 has 14 amino acids. Germline assignment: CDR1 SEHNR and CDR2 FQNEAQ (reference sequence). With 10 bases removed from V and 2 bases from J, the gap between germline ends came to 17 bases. Treatment in this sample: roughly nine-day PBMC culture with coronavirus spike peptide pools or control peptides (ViraFEST assay). Sequencing input: CD4+ T cells from blood, cultured in vitro. The receptor's source is a human donor who had recovered from COVID-19. V gene TRBV7-9 combines with J gene TRBJ1-1; D gene uncertain. CDR3 sequence (DNA): TGTGCCATCCAACTCTCTGGGCGTAACACTGAAGCTTTCTTT. Translated, it gives CAIQLSGRNTEAFF.